This passage covers 14 T cell receptor beta chains from one sample sequenced in a study of T-cell memory formation after mild COVID-19 (TCRdb year 2021). Receptors were amplified or captured by 5' RACE. Instrument on record: Illumina NovaSeq 6000. TCRdb cleaned the public reads at Q25 with fastp, built clones with MiXCR and kept in-frame beta chains. Every distinct CDR3 protein forms one entry, paired with its most common genes and DNA. In all, the sample holds 170,000 or so distinct CDR3 sequences, and about 28% of those were seen once. The top ten clonotypes cover around 11% of the sample. The source material was PBMCs or a T cell subset sorted from them (not recorded which). These receptor sequences come from an adult woman who had mild COVID-19 (a few samples of this study predate the infection). The sample titles of this study are shuffled in the database, so cell type and time point are left out; the donor was told from shared clones.

The V and J genes are TRBV5-6 and TRBJ2-2; D not resolved. This CDR3 is 15 amino acids long. With 5 bases removed from V and 7 bases from J, the gap between germline ends came to 18 bases. Germline lookup yields CDR1 SGHDT and CDR2 YYEEEE. The chain's CDR3 is CASRPALPDHGELFF. CDR3 DNA sequence: TGTGCCAGCAGACCCGCCTTACCCGATCACGGGGAGCTGTTTTTT.

The sample holds a few counts of this clonotype. The genes are TRBV11-2 and TRBJ2-5; 10 nucleotides line up with TRBD2. Germline CDR1 and CDR2: SGHAT and FQNNGV. The CDR3 is made up of 15 amino acids. V lost 2 bases, J lost 1 base, and 1 base stayed unmatched. CDR3 in amino acids: CASSLQRGGQETQYF. DNA for the CDR3: TGTGCCAGCAGCTTACAGCGGGGGGGCCAAGAGACCCAGTACTTC.

This chain joins TRBV20-1 and TRBJ2-5; a possible D gene is TRBD1 (6 bases). Per the germline V gene, CDR1 is DFQATT and CDR2 is SNEGSKA (reference sequence). The CDR3 totals 14 residues. V lost 0 bases and J 5 bases, leaving 13 bases between the germline ends. The CDR3 spells CSARDGGPLETQYF. As DNA, the CDR3 is TGCAGTGCTAGAGATGGGGGCCCTCTCGAGACCCAGTACTTC.

As DNA, the CDR3 is TGTGCCAGCTCACTGCGATGGGGTACCGGGACAGGGGAGAGCTATGGCTACACCTTC. This encodes CASSLRWGTGTGESYGYTF. The chain has TRBV18 and TRBJ1-2; 10 bases agree with TRBD1. After removal of 4 bases from V and 4 bases from J, the junction contained 18 bases not matched to a gene. The CDR3 is 19 residues long. The germline V gene encodes CDR1 KGHSH and CDR2 LQKENI.

The CDR3 DNA reads TGTGCCAGCAGCTTAGTGGCAGCTAGCTCCTACGAGCAGTACTTC. Its translation is CASSLVAASSYEQYF. The chain links TRBV7-2 to TRBJ2-7; no clear D. There are 15 residues in the CDR3. The V gene lost 1 base and the J gene lost 0 bases, with 10 bases spanning the gap. The germline gives CDR1 SGHTA, CDR2 FQGNSA.

This clonotype was seen more than once but under ten times. The chain carries TRBV3-1 and TRBJ1-1; D gene ambiguous. The CDR3 is made up of 13 amino acids. V was pared by 1 base and J by 1 base, with 4 bases between. From germline, CDR1 is LGHDT and CDR2 YNNKEL (reference sequence). CDR3 sequence reads: CASSQVQNTEAFF. The CDR3 DNA sequence: TGTGCCAGCAGCCAAGTTCAGAACACTGAAGCTTTCTTT.

This chain links TRBV6-2 or TRBV6-3 with TRBJ2-2; D remains unclear. Trimming left V 2 bases short and J 2 bases short, with 9 bases between. CDR3 length: 15 amino acids. Germline V lookup: CDR1 MNHEY, CDR2 SVGEGT. The CDR3, as DNA: TGTGCCAGCAGTTACGTCCCCTCTAACACCGGGGAGCTGTTTTTT. Protein product: CASSYVPSNTGELFF.

The chain carries TRBV29-1 and TRBJ1-2, with unresolved D. CDR3 length: 11 amino acids. V was clipped by 4 bases and J by 5 bases, with 8 bases between them. Looked up from germline, CDR1 is SQVTM and CDR2 is ANQGSEA. The CDR3 DNA sequence: TGCAGCGTTGGAGGGTCGTATGGCTACACCTTC. This sequence encodes CSVGGSYGYTF.

The DNA for the CDR3 is TGCGCCAGCAGCTGGGACTTCACAGATACGCAGTATTTT. Protein sequence: CASSWDFTDTQYF. The chain uses TRBV5-1 and TRBJ2-3, with D perhaps matching TRBD2 (6 bases). V shed 3 bases and J shed 2 bases, with 7 bases lying between them. The CDR3 length is 13 residues. Looked up from germline, CDR1 is SGHRS and CDR2 is YFSETQ. The variable domain in full, completed from reference TRBV5-1 and TRBJ2-3, reads KAGVTQTPRYLIKTRGQQVTLSCSPISGHRSVSWYQQTPGQGLQFLFEYFSETQRNKGNFPGRFSGRQFSNSRSEMNVSTLELGDSALYLCASSWDFTDTQYFGPGTRLTVL.

The rearrangement uses TRBV30 and TRBJ2-3; D is unclear. Germline V gives CDR1 GTSNPN, CDR2 SVGIG (reference sequence). This CDR3 contains 15 residues. V lost 5 bases and J lost 1, with 16 bases in between. CDR3 in DNA: TGTGCCTGGGTCCCCCCGTGGTCGGGCACAGATACGCAGTATTTT. This translates into CAWVPPWSGTDTQYF. Full variable domain (rest looked up from reference TRBV30 and TRBJ2-3): SQTIHQWPATLVQPVGSPLSLECTVEGTSNPNLYWYRQAAGRGLQLLFYSVGIGQISSEVPQNLSASRPQDRQFILSSKKLLLSDSGFYLCAWVPPWSGTDTQYFGPGTRLTVL.

This clonotype showed up many times. The J gene is TRBJ2-4, the V gene TRBV12-3 or TRBV12-4; 7 nucleotides align to TRBD2. The CDR3 runs to 15 residues. Trimming took 8 bases from V and 0 from J; bases not matched to a gene: 7. The CDR3 sequence: CASWGAGLAKNIQYF. The CDR3 DNA is TGTGCCAGCTGGGGAGCGGGACTAGCCAAAAACATTCAGTACTTC.

This clonotype has a handful of counts. This sequence joins TRBV12-3 or TRBV12-4 and TRBJ2-4; the D is unclear. The CDR3 runs 12 residues. V was cut by 7 bases and J by 3 bases, with 7 bases left in between. The CDR3 sequence: CASKGVKNIQYF. CDR3 DNA sequence: TGTGCCAGCAAGGGCGTCAAAAACATTCAGTACTTC.

The J gene is TRBJ1-1, the V gene TRBV9; D perhaps matches TRBD1 (6 bases). Trimming removed 0 bases from V and 3 bases from J, with 12 bases in between. CDR3 size: 15 residues. Germline V CDR1 and CDR2: SGDLS, YYNGEE. Here the CDR3 DNA reads TGTGCCAGCAGCGTAGTGGCCGGGGGGCACACTGAAGCTTTCTTT. Protein sequence: CASSVVAGGHTEAFF. Variable domain in full (rest from reference TRBV9 and TRBJ1-1): DSGVTQTPKHLITATGQRVTLRCSPRSGDLSVYWYQQSLDQGLQFLIQYYNGEERAKGNILERFSAQQFPDLHSELNLSSLELGDSALYFCASSVVAGGHTEAFFGQGTRLTVV.

The chain joins TRBV9 to TRBJ2-5, with D hard to call. The CDR3 totals 13 residues. Per germline, CDR1 SGDLS and CDR2 YYNGEE. Trimming removed 1 base from V and 5 bases from J, with 9 bases in between. The CDR3 DNA reads as TGTGCCAGCAGCGTAAGGGCGTCGGAGACCCAGTACTTC. This translates into CASSVRASETQYF.